The sequence of this T cell receptor (beta chain) was determined in a study of patients and donors after allogeneic stem cell transplantation (TCRdb year 2020). In the case of this clonotype: What this receptor recognizes is not known. Base qualities are not at hand, and no much larger clone is one base apart.

From the cysteine through the phenylalanine, the CDR3 covers 19 amino acids. Of the read, only the CDR3 DNA is kept; its 57 bases are in frame from base 1. Per the germline V gene (reference sequence), SGHAT is the CDR1 and FQDESV is the CDR2. V is trimmed back by 1 base and J by 2 bases, and the junction contains 11 bases that no gene match accounts for. To prepare the library, RT-PCR was applied. This sample was sequenced with a NextSeq 550. TCRdb reran the public reads through fastp at Q25 and MiXCR, keeping productive beta chains. Rows are combined by CDR3 protein, so each entry shows the most common genes and DNA. The sample contains about a million distinct CDR3 sequences, approximately 18% of them found a single time. The top ten clones comprise approximately 5.9% of the sample.

The chain links TRBV11-1 with TRBJ2-3; 11 middle bases align to TRBD2. The sequence was obtained from a human donor who was either an allogeneic HSCT recipient or a stem cell or donor lymphocyte infusion donor (not recorded which). It is not recorded whose cells these are; they may come from a transplant donor. The sample consisted of blood, either unsorted or a sorted T cell fraction (not recorded which). CDR3 sequence: CASSLEDGLAGGYTDTQYF. The sequenced DNA: TGTGCCAGCAGCTTAGAAGACGGTCTAGCGGGGGGATACACAGATACGCAGTATTTT. Extended through the reference TRBV11-1 and TRBJ2-3 proteins, this CDR3 yields the full variable domain: EAEVAQSPRYKITEKSQAVAFWCDPISGHATLYWYRQILGQGPELLVQFQDESVVDDSQLPKDRFSAERLKGVDSTLKIQPAELGDSAMYLCASSLEDGLAGGYTDTQYFGPGTRLTVL.